This entry lists 25 T cell receptor beta chains sequenced from one sample in a study of blood T cell repertoires in COVID-19. Some clones are missing from TCRdb's copy, which holds only in-frame ones; the method was immunoSEQ multiplex PCR. The sample carries approximately 300,000 clones, about nine tenths recorded once. Specimen: PBMCs or T cells enriched from blood (not recorded which). All receptors derive from a man aged 25-45 years who had recovered from COVID-19.

This clone was seen a handful of times. The chain uses TRBV9 and TRBJ2-1; D gene uncertain. CDR3 length: 16 amino acids. CDR1 SGDLS and CDR2 YYNGEE come from the germline V gene. V gave up 3 bases and J gave up 5 bases, with 18 bases separating them. The CDR3 here is CASSATPPLGHNEQFF. The DNA for the CDR3 is TGTGCCAGCAGCGCGACTCCACCTCTCGGTCACAATGAGCAGTTCTTC.

This clone was observed a single time. The chain is built from TRBV6-4 and TRBJ2-5, with D perhaps TRBD1 (6 bases). V was clipped by 5 bases and J by 2 bases, with 12 bases between them. Germline CDR1 is MRHNA and CDR2 is SNTAGT. This CDR3 is 14 amino acids long. CDR3 nucleotides: TGTGCCAGCAGTCCATCAGGGGATCAAGAGACCCAGTACTTC. Encoded protein: CASSPSGDQETQYF.

The chain links TRBV14 to TRBJ1-5, with D uncertain. V was clipped by 4 bases and J by 11 bases, with 12 bases between them. The CDR3 totals 12 residues. From germline, CDR1 is SGHDN and CDR2 FVKESK. The CDR3 nucleotides read TGTGCCAGCAGCCCCACCGGGGAGGCCCAGCATTTT. The encoded protein is CASSPTGEAQHF.

The genes are TRBV11-2 and TRBJ2-1; tentatively, D is TRBD1 (5 bases). The CDR3 contains 16 residues. Germline V gene sequence: CDR1 SGHAT, CDR2 FQNNGV. V lost 2 bases and J 3 bases, leaving 14 bases between the germline ends. This chain's CDR3 is CASSLTPPGNYNEQFF. The CDR3 nucleotides are TGTGCCAGCAGCTTAACCCCGCCAGGGAACTACAATGAGCAGTTCTTC.

The chain links TRBV5-5 to TRBJ1-6, with no clear D. Looked up from germline, CDR1 is SGHKS and CDR2 is YYEKEE (reference sequence). Trimming took off 2 bases at V and 4 bases at J, with 10 bases between the two ends. The CDR3 is 15 residues long. The DNA of the CDR3 is TGTGCCAGCAGCTTCATCCCCCGGTATAATTCACCCCTCCACTTT. Its protein is CASSFIPRYNSPLHF. Together with reference TRBV5-5 and TRBJ1-6, the CDR3 gives the full variable domain: DAGVTQSPTHLIKTRGQQVTLRCSPISGHKSVSWYQQVLGQGPQFIFQYYEKEERGRGNFPDRFSARQFPNYSSELNVNALLLGDSALYLCASSFIPRYNSPLHFGNGTRLTVT.

This rearrangement joins TRBV2 to TRBJ1-2; a possible D gene is TRBD1 (6 bases). V was clipped by 5 bases and J by 6 bases, with 7 bases between them. Germline V gene lookup returns CDR1 SNHLY and CDR2 FYNNEI. This CDR3 spans 11 amino acids. The CDR3: CASSNRDGYTF. The CDR3 DNA reads TGTGCCAGCAGTAACAGGGATGGCTACACCTTC.

The chain is built from TRBV3-1 (or the pseudogene TRBV3-2) and TRBJ2-3, with 7 bases aligning to TRBD2. From germline, CDR1 is LGHDT and CDR2 YNNKEL (reference sequence). The CDR3 is 14 amino acids. V shed 6 bases, J shed 0 bases, and the junction held 3 bases outside the gene matches. The DNA of the CDR3 is TGTGCCAGCAGTGAACTAGCGAGCACAGATACGCAGTATTTT. Amino acids: CASSELASTDTQYF.

This clone occurred once. The genes are TRBV13 and TRBJ1-3, with a tentative D call TRBD1 (6 bases). Germline loops: CDR1 PRHDT, CDR2 FYEKMQ (reference sequence). Trimming stripped 1 base from V and 0 bases from J, with 7 bases between. CDR3 length equals 15 residues. CDR3 in amino acids: CASSLDRVSGNTIYF. CDR3 in DNA: TGTGCCAGCAGCTTAGACAGGGTCTCTGGAAACACCATATATTTT.

J is TRBJ1-3 and V is TRBV6-5; the match to TRBD1 covers 9 bases. Germline V gives CDR1 MNHEY, CDR2 SVGAGI. The CDR3 is 14 residues long. V shed 6 bases and J 3 bases; nucleotides not matched to a gene: 3. The CDR3 spells CASSTTGGGNTIYF. The CDR3 bases are TGTGCCAGCAGCACGACAGGGGGTGGAAACACCATATATTTT.

This sequence joins TRBV19 and TRBJ1-1; 8 bases map to TRBD1. V lost 3 bases and J lost 7; bases outside the gene matches: 7. From germline, CDR1 is LNHDA and CDR2 SQIVND (reference sequence). This CDR3 is 14 amino acids long. The CDR3 DNA follows: TGTGCCAGTAGTATTTGGACAGGGTCGATTGAAGCTTTCTTT. It yields the protein CASSIWTGSIEAFF. The full variable domain, completed using reference TRBV19 and TRBJ1-1, is DGGITQSPKYLFRKEGQNVTLSCEQNLNHDAMYWYRQDPGQGLRLIYYSQIVNDFQKGDIAEGYSVSREKKESFPLTVTSAQKNPTAFYLCASSIWTGSIEAFFGQGTRLTVV.

The V gene is TRBV7-2, the J gene TRBJ1-6; 7 bases are shared with TRBD1. Germline CDR1 SGHTA, CDR2 FQGNSA. J lost 4 bases, V lost 5 bases, and 8 bases had no gene match. There are 16 residues in the CDR3. The CDR3 DNA is TGTGCCAGCAGCCACATCGGGACAGCTTATAATTCACCCCTCCACTTT. Translation gives CASSHIGTAYNSPLHF.

J is TRBJ2-6 and V is TRBV5-4; TRBD2 might be the D (6 bases). Trimming removed 3 bases at V and 1 base at J, with 17 bases between. CDR1 and CDR2 from the germline V gene are SGHNT and YYREEE (reference sequence). The CDR3 contains 18 residues. In nucleotides, the CDR3 is TGTGCCAGCAGCTCCTCCGGAGGGCCCTTTTCTGGGGCCAACGTCCTGACTTTC. This encodes CASSSSGGPFSGANVLTF.

This clone was detected only a few times. This rearrangement joins TRBV24-1 to TRBJ1-2, with D possibly matching TRBD1 (5 bases). CDR1 and CDR2 from the germline V gene are KGHDR and SFDVKD. V dropped 3 bases and J dropped 7 bases, with 11 bases sitting between them. The CDR3 is made up of 13 amino acids. This CDR3 is CATSDQGGIGYTF. CDR3 bases: TGTGCCACCAGTGATCAGGGAGGGATTGGCTACACCTTC.

V and J are TRBV3-1 (or the pseudogene TRBV3-2) and TRBJ1-2; TRBD1 matches 9 bases. The junction had 6 bases not matched to a gene; V was cut back by 0 bases and J by 7 bases. Germline V CDR1 and CDR2: LGHDT, YNNKEL (reference sequence). This CDR3 is 15 amino acids long. DNA for the CDR3: TGTGCCAGCAGCCAAGACGACGGGACAGGGTCTGGCTACACCTTC. Translation: CASSQDDGTGSGYTF.

This clone was counted a single time. V is TRBV11-2 and J is TRBJ2-3; D is possibly TRBD1 (5 bases). Per germline, CDR1 SGHAT and CDR2 FQNNGV. Deletions cut 0 bases from V and 0 bases from J, with 13 bases between. There are 17 residues in the CDR3. CDR3 protein: CASSLDRDETSTDTQYF. CDR3 nucleotide sequence: TGTGCCAGCAGCTTAGACAGGGATGAAACAAGCACAGATACGCAGTATTTT.

The chain recombines TRBV7-9 with TRBJ1-1; unclear D gene. Germline CDR1 and CDR2: SEHNR and FQNEAQ (reference sequence). There are 13 residues in the CDR3. Between the trimmed V and J ends, which lost 0 bases and 4 bases, there was a span of 6 bases. The DNA for the CDR3 is TGTGCCAGCAGCTTAGCCTCAGTCACTGAAGCTTTCTTT. It codes for CASSLASVTEAFF.

This chain links TRBV28 with TRBJ2-6, with D uncertain. V was clipped by 5 bases and J by 3 bases, with 8 bases between them. Per the germline V gene, CDR1 is MDHEN and CDR2 is SYDVKM. The CDR3 is made up of 14 amino acids. CDR3 loop: CASSSRSGANVLTF. Written as DNA, the CDR3 is TGTGCCAGCAGTAGCCGAAGTGGGGCCAACGTCCTGACTTTC.

V is TRBV3-1 (or the pseudogene TRBV3-2) and J is TRBJ1-3; possible D gene TRBD1, 6 bases. Germline CDR1 and CDR2: LGHDT and YNNKEL (reference sequence). This CDR3 has 17 amino acids. The V and J ends lost 0 bases and 0 bases respectively, with 12 bases between them. DNA for the CDR3: TGTGCCAGCAGCCAAGATAGGCAGGGGATCTCTGGAAACACCATATATTTT. Its translation is CASSQDRQGISGNTIYF.

The chain's CDR3 is CASRRGGMGVNTEAFF. The CDR3 nucleotides read TGTGCCAGTCGGCGCGGGGGGATGGGGGTGAACACTGAAGCTTTCTTT. The chain couples TRBV19 to TRBJ1-1; weak D call: TRBD1 (5 bases). The CDR3 consists of 16 residues. The V gene lost 8 bases and the J gene lost 0 bases, with 19 bases spanning the gap. Germline lookup yields CDR1 LNHDA and CDR2 SQIVND (reference sequence). Combining the CDR3 with reference TRBV19 and TRBJ1-1 gives the whole variable domain DGGITQSPKYLFRKEGQNVTLSCEQNLNHDAMYWYRQDPGQGLRLIYYSQIVNDFQKGDIAEGYSVSREKKESFPLTVTSAQKNPTAFYLCASRRGGMGVNTEAFFGQGTRLTVV.

The chain links TRBV11-2 to TRBJ2-7; TRBD2 is a possible D gene (5 bases). The ends were cut back, 5 bases at V and 3 bases at J, with 14 bases in the middle. The CDR3 runs 14 residues. CDR1 and CDR2 from the germline V gene are SGHAT and FQNNGV. CDR3: CASSQGSLGYEQYF. CDR3 nucleotides: TGTGCCAGCAGCCAAGGGAGTCTGGGCTACGAGCAGTACTTC.

There are a few counts of this clone. The chain carries TRBV6-5 and TRBJ2-1; 8 bases line up with TRBD2. The J segment lost 3 bases and the V segment lost 3 bases, leaving 7 bases of the junction unmatched. CDR1 is MNHEY and CDR2 is SVGAGI in the germline V gene. The CDR3 is 16 residues long. The CDR3 nucleotides are TGTGCCAGCAGTTATATCTCCAGCGGGAGCTACAATGAGCAGTTCTTC. Encoded protein: CASSYISSGSYNEQFF.

V and J are TRBV5-1 and TRBJ2-3, with 8 bases aligning to TRBD1. CDR1 is SGHRS, CDR2 YFSETQ, per germline. The V segment lost 4 bases and the J segment 4 bases; nucleotides outside the gene matches: 8. This CDR3 has 15 residues. CDR3 coding DNA: TGCGCCAGCAGCGAGGGACAGGTTCATGCAGATACGCAGTATTTT. Translating it yields CASSEGQVHADTQYF. The full variable domain, in which reference TRBV5-1 and TRBJ2-3 provide the parts outside the CDR3, is KAGVTQTPRYLIKTRGQQVTLSCSPISGHRSVSWYQQTPGQGLQFLFEYFSETQRNKGNFPGRFSGRQFSNSRSEMNVSTLELGDSALYLCASSEGQVHADTQYFGPGTRLTVL.

A note on this clone: One end of the junction fails to match germline, which may point to a read error. V and J are TRBV12-5 and TRBJ2-2, with 9 positions matching TRBD1. The CDR3 loop spans 17 amino acids. Germline lookup yields CDR1 LGHNT and CDR2 FRNRAP. The CDR3: CASGLVRTGVNTGELFF. CDR3 sequence (DNA): TGTGCTAGTGGTTTGGTAAGGACAGGGGTGAACACCGGGGAGTTGTTTTTT.

The chain couples TRBV27 to TRBJ1-1; D gene unclear. CDR1 and CDR2 (germline): MNHEY, SMNVEV (reference sequence). The CDR3 consists of 14 residues. V was cut by 3 bases and J by 2 bases, with 10 bases left in between. In DNA form, the CDR3 reads TGTGCCAGCAGTTTTACACAGAAAAACACTGAAGCTTTCTTT. This gives the protein CASSFTQKNTEAFF.

The chain is built from TRBV27 and TRBJ2-3; 13 nucleotides align to TRBD2. The germline gives CDR1 MNHEY, CDR2 SMNVEV (reference sequence). CDR3 size: 18 residues. J gave up 0 bases and V 3 bases, and 6 bases lay outside the gene matches. CDR3 DNA sequence: TGTGCCAGCAGTTTCAGACTAGCGGGGGGTATGAGCACAGATACGCAGTATTTT. This encodes CASSFRLAGGMSTDTQYF.